The rows below give T cell receptor beta chains drawn from one sample of a study of blood T cell repertoires in COVID-19. Assay: immunoSEQ multiplex PCR; the TCRdb copy retains only in-frame clones and omits some. The repertoire consists of 250,000 to 350,000 clones, with about 82% occurring once and the leading ten covering around 4%. The sample was peripheral blood. The receptors stem from a woman between 45 and 65 years old with active or convalescent COVID-19. CDR3s leave out the opening cysteine and the closing phenylalanine or tryptophan. A D gene is named only where the DNA matches it firmly. Clone size is stated in some rows and not others, as once, few, many or a class when expanded.

>-|TRBV12-3/TRBV12-4|-|TRBJ1-5
ASSTSFNQPQH
>-|TRBV7-3|-|TRBJ2-5
ASSQNGGDQETQY
>-|TRBV9|TRBD1|TRBJ1-3
ASRRTGGGNTIY
>-|TRBV15|TRBD1|TRBJ1-2
ATSIGTDYGYT
>-|TRBV3-1/TRBV3-2|-|TRBJ2-3
ASSQAQGNTQY
>-|TRBV5-1|-|TRBJ2-5
ASSLGTSIPQETQY
>-|TRBV10-3|-|TRBJ2-7
AIRGERALYEQY
>-|TRBV5-1|TRBD2|TRBJ2-1
ASSLELAAYNEQF
>-|TRBV30|-|TRBJ2-5
AWSLGPGTAETQY
>-|TRBV4-1|-|TRBJ1-2
ASSQGLNYGYT
>once|TRBV3-1/TRBV3-2|-|TRBJ2-2
ASRPTPGAGELF
>-|TRBV27|-|TRBJ2-1
ASGGSSYNEQF
>-|TRBV5-1|TRBD1|TRBJ1-4
ASSLGRGQEEKLF
>once|TRBV7-9|TRBD1|TRBJ2-5
ASSLVRGLSQETQY
>-|TRBV19|-|TRBJ2-1
ASSTRTNSSYNEQF
>-|TRBV15|-|TRBJ1-1
ATSRRQVSGTEAF
>-|TRBV11-2|TRBD1|TRBJ2-7
ASSLATGATYEQY
>-|TRBV19|-|TRBJ2-1
ASSPGYNEQF
>-|TRBV28|TRBD1|TRBJ1-3
ASTTLGQGAGNTIY
>-|TRBV7-3|TRBD1|TRBJ2-7
ASSLRLWTGAGECEQY
>few|TRBV18|TRBD2|TRBJ2-2
ASSRGTSGTGTGELF
>-|TRBV13|TRBD1|TRBJ1-4
ASSHGGTATNEKLF
>-|TRBV2|-|TRBJ2-5
ASKSESGEETQY
>-|TRBV28|TRBD1|TRBJ1-5
ASSPTGQGLSNQPQH
>-|TRBV29-1|TRBD1|TRBJ2-5
SVTTGGGETQY
>-|TRBV10-3|-|TRBJ1-1
AISLDSHTEAF
>-|TRBV14|-|TRBJ1-4
ASSQALSRKLF
>-|TRBV4-1|TRBD1|TRBJ1-2
ASSHLQGATSLGGYT
>-|TRBV2|-|TRBJ2-3
ASSETVTATDTQY
>few|TRBV7-7|TRBD2|TRBJ2-2
ASSAGTSGRAPGELF
>-|TRBV28|-|TRBJ2-5
ASSPGWRNQETQY
>-|TRBV28|TRBD1|TRBJ1-2
ASSLSTGGHYGYT
>-|TRBV27|-|TRBJ1-1
ASSLSGNRVTEAF
>-|TRBV27|-|TRBJ2-5
ASSLSKPLGETQY
>-|TRBV6-2/TRBV6-3|TRBD2|TRBJ2-7
ASSHSGRLSYEQY
>-|TRBV19|-|TRBJ1-6
ASSIEVDNSPLH
>-|TRBV6-6|TRBD1|TRBJ1-4
ASSYSTRGHEKLF
>-|TRBV21-1|-|TRBJ1-3
ASSLRAYSGNTIY